This T cell receptor beta chain was recovered during a study of blood T cell repertoires in COVID-19. Study information: Collection of acute and convalescent COVID-19 samples took place in the United States, Italy and Spain. T cells, B-cell-depleted T cells, or PBMCs provided the cDNA or gDNA that served as material.

V gave up 2 bases and J gave up 1 base; unmatched junction bases: 12. The CDR3 spans 18 residues. Germline-derived CDR1 and CDR2 are ENHRY and SYGVKD. Per the study methods: For nucleated cells, counts were estimated from reference gene primer amplification. Libraries were prepared by immunoSEQ multiplex PCR; TCRdb keeps only in-frame clonotypes and omits some of them. That table supplies the V and J calls and clone size; D and trimming were determined from the DNA. The sample has approximately 250,000 clones; approximately 80% are singletons. The chain carries TRBV10-3 and TRBJ2-3; 7 bases agree with TRBD2. The sequencing input was peripheral blood. The receptor was derived from a man aged 60-69 years with acute or convalescent COVID-19. The CDR3 loop reads CAISEEAGRGPGTDTQYF. Here the CDR3 DNA reads TGTGCCATCAGTGAGGAGGCAGGGAGGGGACCGGGCACAGATACGCAGTATTTT.